This T cell receptor beta chain was identified in a study of vaccination and CD4 T cells after COVID-19. Turning to the study itself: Cells were stimulated with overlapping spike peptides from SARS-CoV-2, HCoV-NL63, HCoV-OC43 and HCoV-229E.

V dropped 3 bases and J dropped 8 bases, with 13 bases sitting between them. This CDR3 spans 12 amino acids. The germline CDR1 and CDR2 sequences are DFQATT and SNEGSKA (reference sequence). The Oncomine TCR Beta short-read assay sequenced DNA from cultured CD4+ T cells. TCRdb ran MiXCR on the PCR reads and lists one entry per CDR3 protein. This sample has around 20,000 distinct CDR3 sequences, with roughly 67% found just once. The treatment is: roughly 10-day PBMC culture with coronavirus spike peptide pools or control peptides (ViraFEST assay). Details on this clonotype: Its target is not known.

Source material: CD4+ T cells from blood, cultured in vitro. This TCR was sampled from a human donor who had recovered from COVID-19. J is TRBJ1-2 and V is TRBV20-1; D remains ambiguous. The chain's CDR3 is CSASDLGRGYTF. The CDR3 bases are TGCAGTGCTAGTGATCTGGGCCGGGGCTACACCTTC.